A selection of T cell receptor beta chains follows, all from one sample in a study of OX40 agonist ivuxolimab in advanced cancers. Measured with immunoSEQ multiplex PCR; TCRdb has only the in-frame clones, and not every one. Among 20,000 to 30,000 clones, more than 80% were seen once, and the ten largest hold under 9.5%. Sequenced material: CD4+ or CD8+ T cells sorted from blood, taken in a trial of the OX40 agonist ivuxolimab. The receptors were gathered from an adult with an advanced solid tumor such as melanoma, head and neck, liver or kidney cancer. CDR3s include the opening cysteine and the closing phenylalanine or tryptophan. The D gene is left open where the match is weak. Size is omitted from some rows. Given values are once, few, many or a class for expanded clones.

TGTGCCAGCAGCGTAGGCAGGAACTATGGCTACACCTTC,CASSVGRNYGYTF,NA,NA,TRBJ1-2,13,TRBV9
TGTGCCAGTAGTATCGGCAGCAACGAGCAGTACTTC,CASSIGSNEQYF,NA,NA,TRBJ2-7,12,TRBV19
TGTGCCATCTTCCCCGGGTTGCGCACCGGGGAGCTGTTTTTT,CAIFPGLRTGELFF,NA,few,TRBJ2-2,14,TRBV6-1
TGCGCCAGCGCATTCCGGCCCGTACAGAACACTGAAGCTTTCTTT,CASAFRPVQNTEAFF,NA,NA,TRBJ1-1,15,TRBV5-1
TGTGCCAGCAGCCTTTTAAGTGGGACCAACGTCCTGGCTTTC,CASSLLSGTNVLAF,NA,NA,TRBJ2-6,14,TRBV6-5
TGCGCCAGCAGCCTGGAGGGGGGGCTCGGAGAGACCCAGTACTTC,CASSLEGGLGETQYF,NA,NA,TRBJ2-5,15,TRBV5-1
TGCGCCAGCAGCCAAGATTCAGGGTTTTCGATGGGCTACACCTTC,CASSQDSGFSMGYTF,NA,NA,TRBJ1-2,15,TRBV4-1
TGTGCCACCGCTTTTCGGGACACAGATACGCAGTATTTT,CATAFRDTDTQYF,NA,once,TRBJ2-3,13,TRBV27
TGTGCCAGCAGCTTAGTAGGCATACGACGCGAGGGCTACACCTTC,CASSLVGIRREGYTF,NA,NA,TRBJ1-2,15,TRBV11-2
TGTGCCAGCAGGTCCTCGGGACAGGGTTACTACGAGCAGTACTTC,CASRSSGQGYYEQYF,TRBD1,NA,TRBJ2-7,15,TRBV27
TGTGCCAGCAGCTTAATAGCGGGGGGGCCAGCAGATACGCAGTATTTT,CASSLIAGGPADTQYF,TRBD2,few,TRBJ2-3,16,TRBV7-2
TGCGCCAGCAGCCAAGATCTGAGCCAGGGCGGGTCCGGGGAGCTGTTTTTT,CASSQDLSQGGSGELFF,NA,NA,TRBJ2-2,17,TRBV4-3
TGTGCCAGCAGCAATCTAGCGAGCTCCTACAATGAGCAGTTCTTC,CASSNLASSYNEQFF,NA,NA,TRBJ2-1,15,TRBV6-6
TGTGCCAGCAGGTTACAGGGACAGGGGGCCTACGAGCAGTACTTC,CASRLQGQGAYEQYF,TRBD1,NA,TRBJ2-7,15,TRBV13
TGTGCAAGTCGCTCCCACGGGAGGGGGCGTAGTGGCTACACCTTC,CASRSHGRGRSGYTF,NA,few,TRBJ1-2,15,TRBV12-2
TGTGCCAGCAGCCCCGGGCCAAACTACGAGCAGTACTTC,CASSPGPNYEQYF,NA,NA,TRBJ2-7,13,TRBV7-6
TGTGCCAGCAGCTTAAGCCTAGCGGGGGCCACAGATACGCAGTATTTT,CASSLSLAGATDTQYF,TRBD2,NA,TRBJ2-3,16,TRBV7-7
TGCGCCAGCAGAAAGACAGGGGGTCTTCGTCCAGATACGCAGTATTTT,CASRKTGGLRPDTQYF,TRBD1,NA,TRBJ2-3,16,TRBV10-2
TGTGCCACCCGAAGTGCACACTATGGCTACACCTTC,CATRSAHYGYTF,NA,NA,TRBJ1-2,12,TRBV27
TGTGCCAGCAGCTTAGCCAGCAACTATGGCTACACCTTC,CASSLASNYGYTF,NA,NA,TRBJ1-2,13,TRBV7-9
TGTGCCAGCAGCTTAGAACGTATAGAGACCCAGTACTTC,CASSLERIETQYF,NA,NA,TRBJ2-5,13,TRBV7-7
TGTGCCAGCAGTTGGGGGGCGGGACTTGAGACCCAGTACTTC,CASSWGAGLETQYF,NA,NA,TRBJ2-5,14,TRBV27
TGTGCCAATGAGAAGGTTTATGCGGGGGGGGAGGCAGATACGCAGTATTTT,CANEKVYAGGEADTQYF,TRBD2,NA,TRBJ2-3,17,TRBV7-2
TGTGCCAGCAGTGATGTGGGCAGCCAGATGAACACTGAAGCTTTCTTT,CASSDVGSQMNTEAFF,NA,once,TRBJ1-1,16,TRBV25-1
TGTGCCAGCTCACCCGACAGCGCCTACGAGCAGTACTTC,CASSPDSAYEQYF,NA,few,TRBJ2-7,13,TRBV18
TGTGCCAGCACTCAGTACAGGGGCAACTACGAGCAGTACTTC,CASTQYRGNYEQYF,TRBD1,NA,TRBJ2-7,14,TRBV2
TGTGCCAGCAGCTTACGGAGAGGAGACATTCAGTACTTC,CASSLRRGDIQYF,NA,NA,TRBJ2-4,13,TRBV5-6
TGCGCCAGCAGCCAAGGGGCAGGGTTAGGTCAGCCCCAGCATTTT,CASSQGAGLGQPQHF,NA,few,TRBJ1-5,15,TRBV4-1
TGTGCCAGTAGTACCGGAAGACAGGGGACTAGCACAGATACGCAGTATTTT,CASSTGRQGTSTDTQYF,TRBD1,NA,TRBJ2-3,17,TRBV19
TGCGCCAGCAGCCAAGGTAGAAGCTCCTACAATGAGCAGTTCTTC,CASSQGRSSYNEQFF,NA,NA,TRBJ2-1,15,TRBV4-1
TGTGCCAGCAGCTTGGATACCGACCCCTCAAGGGGTGGCTACACCTTC,CASSLDTDPSRGGYTF,NA,NA,TRBJ1-2,16,TRBV5-6
TGTGCCAGCAGCGACCGGGACGGTTTCTACGAGCAGTACTTC,CASSDRDGFYEQYF,NA,NA,TRBJ2-7,14,TRBV7-2
TGTGCCAGCAGTCGCCCCGGGGGATACGAGCAGTACTTC,CASSRPGGYEQYF,NA,NA,TRBJ2-7,13,TRBV27
TGTGCCAGCAGAAGAGACAGGACCTCCTACGAGCAGTACTTC,CASRRDRTSYEQYF,NA,NA,TRBJ2-7,14,TRBV6-1
TGTGCCAGCAGCCCCGGGACAGGAGGCTATGGCTACACCTTC,CASSPGTGGYGYTF,TRBD1,NA,TRBJ1-2,14,TRBV7-9
TGCGCCAGCAGCCAAGACCCCCGGCCCTACGAGCAGTACTTC,CASSQDPRPYEQYF,NA,few,TRBJ2-7,14,TRBV4-1
TGTGCCAGCAGCCAAGATACGGTAGAGGGAAACACCATATATTTT,CASSQDTVEGNTIYF,NA,NA,TRBJ1-3,15,TRBV4-2
TGTGCCAGCAGTGCGTGGGGGGTCGATAATTCACCCCTCCACTTT,CASSAWGVDNSPLHF,NA,NA,TRBJ1-6,15,TRBV6-1
TGTGCCAGCAGCTTAGACCCCACCGGGGAGCTGTTTTTT,CASSLDPTGELFF,NA,NA,TRBJ2-2,13,TRBV7-8
TGTGCCAGCGGGTACGAGCAGTACTTC,CASGYEQYF,NA,NA,TRBJ2-7,9,TRBV6-5
TGCGCCAGCAGCTTGGGACAGGGGCTTCGAGATACGCAGTATTTT,CASSLGQGLRDTQYF,TRBD1,NA,TRBJ2-3,15,TRBV5-1
TGTGCCAGCAGTTTCCGACAGGGTCTTATTGAGACCCAGTACTTC,CASSFRQGLIETQYF,TRBD1,once,TRBJ2-5,15,TRBV6-5
TGTGCCAGCAGTTTCTTTGGCAGGGGGAACACTGAAGCTTTCTTT,CASSFFGRGNTEAFF,NA,NA,TRBJ1-1,15,TRBV27
TGTGCCAGCAGTCGGGGGGGGAGCTATGGCTACACCTTC,CASSRGGSYGYTF,NA,NA,TRBJ1-2,13,TRBV6-5
TGTGCCAGCAGTTGGGGGAATGAGCAGTTCTTC,CASSWGNEQFF,NA,NA,TRBJ2-1,11,TRBV27
TGCGCCAGTGGATTGCGGGGCGGGGACACTGAAGCTTTCTTT,CASGLRGGDTEAFF,NA,NA,TRBJ1-1,14,TRBV5-1
TGTGCCAGCACTAGGGGGGGTGCCGACAATCAGCCCCAGCATTTT,CASTRGGADNQPQHF,NA,NA,TRBJ1-5,15,TRBV9
TGTGCCAGCAGCGGCCACTCAGGGGCCACAGATACGCAGTATTTT,CASSGHSGATDTQYF,NA,NA,TRBJ2-3,15,TRBV9
TGTGCCAGCAGTATTTGGGACGTGAGCAATCAGCCCCAGCATTTT,CASSIWDVSNQPQHF,NA,NA,TRBJ1-5,15,TRBV19